This TCR beta chain was obtained from a study of cytomegalovirus exposure and HLA in healthy donors. General study results and limits: Excluded were some V segments that proved indistinguishable, including TRBV6-2 and TRBV6-3.

On this clone: The antigen is not known.

PCR involved 60 Vbeta and 13 Jbeta primers. Profiled with immunoSEQ multiplex PCR; TCRdb holds only in-frame clones, not every one. The data contain around 80,000 clones, roughly 72% of them singletons. CDR1 is SGHDT and CDR2 is YYEEEE in the germline V gene. The CDR3 spans 15 residues. The V and J ends lost 3 bases and 2 bases respectively, with 15 bases between them. V gene TRBV5-6 combines with J gene TRBJ2-7, with D uncertain. The origin of this receptor is a man aged 40-55 years in good health and CMV-seropositive. Sequencing was performed on PBMCs. Here the CDR3 DNA reads TGTGCCAGCAGCTACTCCGGGTTCCTAACCTACGAGCAGTACTTC. Its translation is CASSYSGFLTYEQYF.